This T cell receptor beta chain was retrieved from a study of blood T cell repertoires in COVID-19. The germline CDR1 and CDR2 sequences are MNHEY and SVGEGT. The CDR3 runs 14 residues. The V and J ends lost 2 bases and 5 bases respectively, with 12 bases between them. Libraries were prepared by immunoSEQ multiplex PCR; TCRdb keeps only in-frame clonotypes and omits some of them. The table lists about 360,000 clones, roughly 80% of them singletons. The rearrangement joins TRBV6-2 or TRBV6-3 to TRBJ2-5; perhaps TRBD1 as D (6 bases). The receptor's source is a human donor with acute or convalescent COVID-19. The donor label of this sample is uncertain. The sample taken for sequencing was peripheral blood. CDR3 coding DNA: TGTGCCAGCAGTTACACAGGGAGTAGGGAGACCCAGTACTTC. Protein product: CASSYTGSRETQYF.